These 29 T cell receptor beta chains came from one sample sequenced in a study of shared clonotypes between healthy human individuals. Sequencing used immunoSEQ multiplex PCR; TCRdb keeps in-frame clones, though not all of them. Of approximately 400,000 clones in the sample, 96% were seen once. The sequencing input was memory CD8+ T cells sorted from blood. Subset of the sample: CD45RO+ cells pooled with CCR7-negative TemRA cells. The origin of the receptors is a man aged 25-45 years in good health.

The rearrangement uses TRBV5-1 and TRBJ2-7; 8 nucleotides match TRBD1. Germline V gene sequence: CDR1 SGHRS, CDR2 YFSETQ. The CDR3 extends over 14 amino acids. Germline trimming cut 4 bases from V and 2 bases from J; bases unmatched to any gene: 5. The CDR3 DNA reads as TGCGCCAGCAGCGGACAGGGAAGGACCTACGAGCAGTACTTC. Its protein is CASSGQGRTYEQYF.

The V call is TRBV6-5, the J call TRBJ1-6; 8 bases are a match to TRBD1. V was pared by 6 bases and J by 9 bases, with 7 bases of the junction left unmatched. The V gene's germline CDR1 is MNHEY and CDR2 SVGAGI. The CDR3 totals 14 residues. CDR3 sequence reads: CASRVQGVGSPLHF. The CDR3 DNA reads TGTGCCAGCAGGGTACAGGGGGTTGGTTCACCCCTCCACTTT.

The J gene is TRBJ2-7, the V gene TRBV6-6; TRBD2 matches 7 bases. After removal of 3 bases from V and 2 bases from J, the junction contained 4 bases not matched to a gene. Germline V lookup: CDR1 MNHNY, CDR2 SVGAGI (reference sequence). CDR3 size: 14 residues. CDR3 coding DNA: TGTGCCAGCAGTTATTGGCGGGGGACCTACGAGCAGTACTTC. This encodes CASSYWRGTYEQYF.

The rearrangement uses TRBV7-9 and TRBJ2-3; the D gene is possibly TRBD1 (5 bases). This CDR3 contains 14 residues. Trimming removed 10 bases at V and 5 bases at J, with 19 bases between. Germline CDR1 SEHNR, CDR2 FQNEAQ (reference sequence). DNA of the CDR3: TGTGCCACCTCCCCTACAGGTTTCTTAGATACGCAGTATTTT. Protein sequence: CATSPTGFLDTQYF.

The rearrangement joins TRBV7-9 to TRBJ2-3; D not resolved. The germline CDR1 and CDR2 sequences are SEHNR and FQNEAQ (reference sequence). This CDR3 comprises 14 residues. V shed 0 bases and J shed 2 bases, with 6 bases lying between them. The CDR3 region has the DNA TGTGCCAGCAGCTTAGCTCGGATCACAGATACGCAGTATTTT. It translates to CASSLARITDTQYF.

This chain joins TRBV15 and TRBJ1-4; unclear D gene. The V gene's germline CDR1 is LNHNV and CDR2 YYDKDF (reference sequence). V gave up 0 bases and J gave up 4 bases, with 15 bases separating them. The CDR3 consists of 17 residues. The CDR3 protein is CATSRDRPDGINEKLFF. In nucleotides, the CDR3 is TGTGCCACCAGCAGAGATAGGCCGGACGGTATTAATGAAAAACTGTTTTTT.

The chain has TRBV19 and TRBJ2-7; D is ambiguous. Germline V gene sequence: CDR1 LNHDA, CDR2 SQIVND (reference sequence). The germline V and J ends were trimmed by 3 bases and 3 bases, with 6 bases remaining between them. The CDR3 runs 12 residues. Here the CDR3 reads CASSIGGYEQYF. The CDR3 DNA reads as TGTGCCAGTAGTATTGGCGGCTACGAGCAGTACTTC.

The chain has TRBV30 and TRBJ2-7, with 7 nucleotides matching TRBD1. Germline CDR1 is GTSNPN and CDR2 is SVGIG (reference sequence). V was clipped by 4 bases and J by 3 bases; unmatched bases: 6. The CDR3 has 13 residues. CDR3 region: CAWTQDRIYEQYF. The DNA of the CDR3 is TGTGCCTGGACTCAGGACAGGATCTACGAGCAGTACTTC.

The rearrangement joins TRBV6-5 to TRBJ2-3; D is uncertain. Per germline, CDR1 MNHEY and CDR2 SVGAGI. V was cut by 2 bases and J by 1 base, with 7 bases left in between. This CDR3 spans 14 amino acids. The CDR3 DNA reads TGTGCCAGCAGTTACAACTCCCGCACAGATACGCAGTATTTT. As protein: CASSYNSRTDTQYF.

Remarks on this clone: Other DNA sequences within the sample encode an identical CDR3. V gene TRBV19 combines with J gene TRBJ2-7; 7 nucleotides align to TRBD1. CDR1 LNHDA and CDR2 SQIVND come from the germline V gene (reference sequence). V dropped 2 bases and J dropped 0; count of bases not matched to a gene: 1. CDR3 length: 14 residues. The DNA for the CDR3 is TGTGCCAGTAGTATAAGGGACAGCTCCTACGAGCAGTACTTC. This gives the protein CASSIRDSSYEQYF.

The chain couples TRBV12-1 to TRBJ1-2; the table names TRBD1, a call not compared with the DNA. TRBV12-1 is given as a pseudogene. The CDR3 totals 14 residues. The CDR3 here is CASSFAREEDGYTF. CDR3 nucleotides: TGTGCCAGCAGCTTTGCCAGGGAAGAAGATGGCTACACCTTC.

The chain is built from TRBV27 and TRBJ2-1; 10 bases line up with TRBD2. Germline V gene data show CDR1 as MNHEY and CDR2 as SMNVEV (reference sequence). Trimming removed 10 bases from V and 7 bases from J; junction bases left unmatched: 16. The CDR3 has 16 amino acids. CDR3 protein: CATSAPTSGTGNEQFF. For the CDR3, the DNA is TGTGCCACCTCAGCCCCCACTAGCGGGACTGGGAATGAGCAGTTCTTC.

CDR3 nucleotide sequence: TGTGCCAGCAGTCACCCGGGAAAAAAGGACCAGCCCCAGCATTTT. Translation: CASSHPGKKDQPQHF. V gene TRBV28 combines with J gene TRBJ1-5; D uncertain. The germline V gene has CDR1 MDHEN and CDR2 SYDVKM. The CDR3 runs to 15 residues. V was shortened by 5 bases and J by 7 bases, with 18 bases between the two germline ends.

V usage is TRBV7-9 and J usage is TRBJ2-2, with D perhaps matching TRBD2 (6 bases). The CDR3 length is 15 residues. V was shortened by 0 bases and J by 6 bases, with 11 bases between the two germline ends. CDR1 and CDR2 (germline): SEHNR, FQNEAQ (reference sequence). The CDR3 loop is CASSLAPSGPGELFF. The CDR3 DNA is TGTGCCAGCAGCTTAGCCCCCAGCGGGCCCGGGGAGCTGTTTTTT.

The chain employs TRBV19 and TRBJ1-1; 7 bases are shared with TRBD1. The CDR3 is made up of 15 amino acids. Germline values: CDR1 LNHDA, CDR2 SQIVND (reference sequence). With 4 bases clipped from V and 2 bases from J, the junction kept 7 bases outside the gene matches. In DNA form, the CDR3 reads TGTGCCAGTAGTACCCGGGACAGCGGTAACACTGAAGCTTTCTTT. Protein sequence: CASSTRDSGNTEAFF.

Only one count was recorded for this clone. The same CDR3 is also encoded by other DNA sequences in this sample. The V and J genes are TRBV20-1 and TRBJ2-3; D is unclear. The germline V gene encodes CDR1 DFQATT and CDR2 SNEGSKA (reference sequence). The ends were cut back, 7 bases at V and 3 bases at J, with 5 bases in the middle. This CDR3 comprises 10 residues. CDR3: CSVRTDTQYF. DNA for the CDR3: TGCAGTGTCCGTACAGATACGCAGTATTTT.

The CDR3 spells CASSEGVETYNEQFF. DNA for the CDR3: TGTGCCAGCAGTGAAGGGGTAGAGACTTACAATGAGCAGTTCTTC. The V gene is TRBV2, the J gene TRBJ2-1; D gene unclear. There are 15 residues in the CDR3. The V gene's germline CDR1 is SNHLY and CDR2 FYNNEI. The germline V and J ends were trimmed by 1 base and 4 bases, with 11 bases remaining between them.

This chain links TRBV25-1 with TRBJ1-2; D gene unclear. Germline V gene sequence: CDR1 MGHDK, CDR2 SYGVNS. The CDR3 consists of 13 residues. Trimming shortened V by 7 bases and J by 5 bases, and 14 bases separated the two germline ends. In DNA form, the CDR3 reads TGTGCCAGCACCGGAGGGCAGATTTATGGCTACACCTTC. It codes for CASTGGQIYGYTF.

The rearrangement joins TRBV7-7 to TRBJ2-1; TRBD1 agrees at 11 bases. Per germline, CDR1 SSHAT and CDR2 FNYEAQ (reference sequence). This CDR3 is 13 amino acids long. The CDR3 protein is CAVGQGAGNEQFF. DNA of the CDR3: TGTGCGGTTGGACAGGGGGCGGGCAATGAGCAGTTCTTC.

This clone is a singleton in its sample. The CDR3: CASSPPVRQGYEQYF. CDR3 bases: TGTGCCAGCTCACCCCCCGTTCGTCAGGGGTACGAGCAGTACTTC. V usage is TRBV18 and J usage is TRBJ2-7; possible D gene TRBD1, 6 bases. The CDR3 spans 15 residues. The V end lost 3 bases, the J end lost 4 bases, and 16 bases lay between the germline ends. CDR1 and CDR2 from the germline V gene are KGHSH and LQKENI.

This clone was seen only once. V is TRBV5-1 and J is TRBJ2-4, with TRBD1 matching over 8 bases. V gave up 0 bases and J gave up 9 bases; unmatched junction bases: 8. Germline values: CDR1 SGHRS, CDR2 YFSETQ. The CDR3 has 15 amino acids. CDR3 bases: TGCGCCAGCAGCTTGGTGGACAGGGATCGTCCCATTCAGTACTTC. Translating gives CASSLVDRDRPIQYF.

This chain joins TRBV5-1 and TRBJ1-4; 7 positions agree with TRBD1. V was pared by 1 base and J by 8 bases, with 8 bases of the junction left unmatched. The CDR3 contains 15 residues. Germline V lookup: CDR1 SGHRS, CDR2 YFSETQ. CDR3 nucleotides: TGCGCCAGCAGCTTGCGCGACAGCAGGGGGGAAAAACTGTTTTTT. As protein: CASSLRDSRGEKLFF.

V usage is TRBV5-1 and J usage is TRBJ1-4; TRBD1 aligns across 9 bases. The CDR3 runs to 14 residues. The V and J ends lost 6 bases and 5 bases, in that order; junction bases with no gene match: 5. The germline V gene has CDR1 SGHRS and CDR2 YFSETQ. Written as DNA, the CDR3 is TGCGCCAGCAACTCCGGGACAGGGAATGAAAAACTGTTTTTT. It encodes CASNSGTGNEKLFF. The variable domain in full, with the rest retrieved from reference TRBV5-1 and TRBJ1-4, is KAGVTQTPRYLIKTRGQQVTLSCSPISGHRSVSWYQQTPGQGLQFLFEYFSETQRNKGNFPGRFSGRQFSNSRSEMNVSTLELGDSALYLCASNSGTGNEKLFFGSGTQLSVL.

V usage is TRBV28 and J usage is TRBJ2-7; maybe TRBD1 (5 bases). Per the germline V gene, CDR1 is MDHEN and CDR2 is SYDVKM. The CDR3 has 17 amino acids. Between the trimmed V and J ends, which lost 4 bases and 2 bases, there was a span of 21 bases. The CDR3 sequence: CASSSDRSPLSPYEQYF. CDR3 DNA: TGTGCCAGCAGTTCCGACAGAAGTCCTCTATCACCCTACGAGCAGTACTTC. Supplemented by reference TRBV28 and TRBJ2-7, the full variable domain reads DVKVTQSSRYLVKRTGEKVFLECVQDMDHENMFWYRQDPGLGLRLIYFSYDVKMKEKGDIPEGYSVSREKKERFSLILESASTNQTSMYLCASSSDRSPLSPYEQYFGPGTRLTVT.

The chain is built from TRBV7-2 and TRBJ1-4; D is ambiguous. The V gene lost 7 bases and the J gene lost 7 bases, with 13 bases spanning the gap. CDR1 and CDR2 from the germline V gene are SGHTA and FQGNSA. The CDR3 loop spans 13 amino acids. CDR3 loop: CASNSWIGEKLFF. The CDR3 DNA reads TGTGCCAGCAACTCGTGGATAGGTGAAAAACTGTTTTTT.

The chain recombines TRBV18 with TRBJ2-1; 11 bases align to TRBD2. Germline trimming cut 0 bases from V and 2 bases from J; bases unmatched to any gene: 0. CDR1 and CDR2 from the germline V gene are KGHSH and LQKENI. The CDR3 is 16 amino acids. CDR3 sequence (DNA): TGTGCCAGCTCACCACCGGGACTAGCGGCCTACAATGAGCAGTTCTTC. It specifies CASSPPGLAAYNEQFF.

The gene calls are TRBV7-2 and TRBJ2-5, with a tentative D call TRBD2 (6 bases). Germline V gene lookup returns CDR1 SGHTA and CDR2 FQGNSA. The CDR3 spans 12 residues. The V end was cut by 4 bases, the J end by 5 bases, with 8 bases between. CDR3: CASSSREETQYF. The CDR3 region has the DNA TGTGCCAGCAGCTCTCGGGAGGAGACCCAGTACTTC. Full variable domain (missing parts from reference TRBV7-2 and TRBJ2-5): GAGVSQSPSNKVTEKGKDVELRCDPISGHTALYWYRQSLGQGLEFLIYFQGNSAPDKSGLPSDRFSAERTGGSVSTLTIQRTQQEDSAVYLCASSSREETQYFGPGTRLLVL.

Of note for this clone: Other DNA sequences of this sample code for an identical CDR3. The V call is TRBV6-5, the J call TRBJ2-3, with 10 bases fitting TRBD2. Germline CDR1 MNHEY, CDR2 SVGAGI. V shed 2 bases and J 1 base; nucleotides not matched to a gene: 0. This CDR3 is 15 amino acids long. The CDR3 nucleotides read TGTGCCAGCAGTTACGGGACTAGCGGCACAGATACGCAGTATTTT. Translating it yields CASSYGTSGTDTQYF.

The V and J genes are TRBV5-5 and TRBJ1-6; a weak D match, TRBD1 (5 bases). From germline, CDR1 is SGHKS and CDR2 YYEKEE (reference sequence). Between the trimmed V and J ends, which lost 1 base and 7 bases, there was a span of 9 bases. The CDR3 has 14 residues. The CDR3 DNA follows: TGTGCCAGCAGCTTGAGGGGAATAAATTCACCCCTCCACTTT. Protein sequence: CASSLRGINSPLHF.